The text below deals with one T cell receptor (beta chain). The CDR3 consists of 17 residues. Germline CDR1 MNHEY, CDR2 SMNVEV (reference sequence). V lost 5 bases to trimming and J lost 6 bases; unmatched junction nucleotides: 15. The data derive from a study of blood T cell repertoires in COVID-19. Study information: The United States, Italy and Spain were the sources of the acute and convalescent COVID-19 samples. Nucleic acid was either cDNA or gDNA, and it came from T cells, B-cell-depleted T cells, or PBMCs.

Sequencing used immunoSEQ multiplex PCR; TCRdb keeps in-frame clones, though not all of them. The sample lists a few hundred thousand clones, around 90% occurring once. The origin of this receptor is a woman younger than 45 with COVID-19, enrolled during active disease. The sequencing sample was made of peripheral blood. The chain recombines TRBV27 with TRBJ2-1; TRBD2 agrees at 8 bases. In DNA form, the CDR3 reads TGTGCCAGCAGTCCCAACCGGGGCGGGAGGCGTGCCAATGAGCAGTTCTTC. It is translated as CASSPNRGGRRANEQFF.